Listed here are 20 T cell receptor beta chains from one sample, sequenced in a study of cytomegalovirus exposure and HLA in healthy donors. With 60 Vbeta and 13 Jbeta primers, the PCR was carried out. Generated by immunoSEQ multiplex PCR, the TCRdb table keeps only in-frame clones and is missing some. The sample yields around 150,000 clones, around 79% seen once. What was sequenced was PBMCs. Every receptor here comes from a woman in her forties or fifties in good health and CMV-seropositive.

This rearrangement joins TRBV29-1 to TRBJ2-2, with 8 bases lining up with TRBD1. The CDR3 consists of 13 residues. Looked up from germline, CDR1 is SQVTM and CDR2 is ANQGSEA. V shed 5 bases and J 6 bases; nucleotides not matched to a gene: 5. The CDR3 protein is CSVCLTGAGELFF. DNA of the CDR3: TGCAGCGTTTGCTTGACAGGGGCCGGGGAGCTGTTTTTT.

Here the CDR3 DNA reads TGTGCCAGCAGACTCCCAGGTCTCGACGAGCAGTACTTC. This sequence encodes CASRLPGLDEQYF. The chain is built from TRBV28 and TRBJ2-7; D gene unclear. The CDR3 has 13 residues. Germline CDR1 reads MDHEN; CDR2 reads SYDVKM. Trimming took 6 bases from V and 5 from J, leaving 14 bases between them.

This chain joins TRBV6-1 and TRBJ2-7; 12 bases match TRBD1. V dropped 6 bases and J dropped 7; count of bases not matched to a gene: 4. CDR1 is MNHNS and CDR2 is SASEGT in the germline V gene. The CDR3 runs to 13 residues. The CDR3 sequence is CASRGQGAGEQYF. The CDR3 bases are TGTGCCAGCAGGGGACAGGGGGCGGGAGAGCAGTACTTC.

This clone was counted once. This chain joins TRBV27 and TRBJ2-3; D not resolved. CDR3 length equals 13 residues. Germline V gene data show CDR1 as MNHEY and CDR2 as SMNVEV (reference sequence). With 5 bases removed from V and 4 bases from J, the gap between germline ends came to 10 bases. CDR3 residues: CASSTFLADTQYF. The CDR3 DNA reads TGTGCCAGCAGTACTTTTCTAGCAGATACGCAGTATTTT.

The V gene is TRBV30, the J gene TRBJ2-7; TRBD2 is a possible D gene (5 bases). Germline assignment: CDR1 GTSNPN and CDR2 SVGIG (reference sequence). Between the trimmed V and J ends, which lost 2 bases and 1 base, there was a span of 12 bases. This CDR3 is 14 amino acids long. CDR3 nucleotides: TGTGCCTGGAGTCTAGGTTCGGGGTCCTACGAGCAGTACTTC. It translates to CAWSLGSGSYEQYF.

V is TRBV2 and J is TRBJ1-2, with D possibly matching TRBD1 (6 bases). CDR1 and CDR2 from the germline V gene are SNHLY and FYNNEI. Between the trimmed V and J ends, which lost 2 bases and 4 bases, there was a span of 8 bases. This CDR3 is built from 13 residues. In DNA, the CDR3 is TGTGCCAGCAGTGAAATAGGGGGCTATGGCTACACCTTC. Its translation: CASSEIGGYGYTF.

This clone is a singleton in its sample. In DNA form, the CDR3 reads TGTGCCAGTAGTAGGTTACAGGGGGCTGGCAATCAGCCCCAGCATTTT. This translates into CASSRLQGAGNQPQHF. The V gene is TRBV19, the J gene TRBJ1-5; 9 bases match TRBD1. The V and J ends lost 4 bases and 2 bases, in that order; junction bases with no gene match: 6. In germline, CDR1 is LNHDA, CDR2 SQIVND (reference sequence). The CDR3 has 16 residues. The variable domain in full, with the rest retrieved from reference TRBV19 and TRBJ1-5, is DGGITQSPKYLFRKEGQNVTLSCEQNLNHDAMYWYRQDPGQGLRLIYYSQIVNDFQKGDIAEGYSVSREKKESFPLTVTSAQKNPTAFYLCASSRLQGAGNQPQHFGDGTRLSIL.

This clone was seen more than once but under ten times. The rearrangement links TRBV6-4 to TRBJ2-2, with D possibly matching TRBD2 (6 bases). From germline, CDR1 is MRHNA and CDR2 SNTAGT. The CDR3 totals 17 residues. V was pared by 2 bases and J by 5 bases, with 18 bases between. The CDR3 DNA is TGTGCCAGCAGTGACACCGGACTAACTAGAGGGACCGGGGAGCTGTTTTTT. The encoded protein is CASSDTGLTRGTGELFF.

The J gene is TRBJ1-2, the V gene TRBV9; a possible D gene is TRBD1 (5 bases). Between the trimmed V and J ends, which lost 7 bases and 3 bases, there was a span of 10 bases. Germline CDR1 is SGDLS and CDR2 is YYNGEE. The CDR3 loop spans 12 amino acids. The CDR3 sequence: CASSSRDYGYTF. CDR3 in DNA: TGTGCCAGCTCGTCCAGGGACTATGGCTACACCTTC.

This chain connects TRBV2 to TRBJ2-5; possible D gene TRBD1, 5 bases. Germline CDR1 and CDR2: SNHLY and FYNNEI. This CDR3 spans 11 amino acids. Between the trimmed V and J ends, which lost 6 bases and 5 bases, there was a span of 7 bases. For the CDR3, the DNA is TGTGCCAGCAGAGCAGGGGAGACCCAGTACTTC. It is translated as CASRAGETQYF. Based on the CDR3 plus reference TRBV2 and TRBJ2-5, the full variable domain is EPEVTQTPSHQVTQMGQEVILRCVPISNHLYFYWYRQILGQKVEFLVSFYNNEISEKSEIFDDQFSVERPDGSNFTLKIRSTKLEDSAMYFCASRAGETQYFGPGTRLLVL.

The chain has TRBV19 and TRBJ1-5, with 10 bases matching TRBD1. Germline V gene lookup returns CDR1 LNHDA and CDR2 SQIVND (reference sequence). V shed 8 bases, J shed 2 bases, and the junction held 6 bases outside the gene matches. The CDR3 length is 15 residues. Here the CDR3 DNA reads TGTGCCAGTGTTGGACAGGGGGAAGGCAATCAGCCCCAGCATTTT. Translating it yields CASVGQGEGNQPQHF. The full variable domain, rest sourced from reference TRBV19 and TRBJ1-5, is DGGITQSPKYLFRKEGQNVTLSCEQNLNHDAMYWYRQDPGQGLRLIYYSQIVNDFQKGDIAEGYSVSREKKESFPLTVTSAQKNPTAFYLCASVGQGEGNQPQHFGDGTRLSIL.

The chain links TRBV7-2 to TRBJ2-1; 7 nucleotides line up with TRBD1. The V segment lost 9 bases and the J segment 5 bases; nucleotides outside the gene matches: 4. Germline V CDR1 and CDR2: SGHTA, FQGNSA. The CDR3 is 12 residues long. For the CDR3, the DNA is TGTGCCAGTAGACAGGGAGACAATGAGCAGTTCTTC. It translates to CASRQGDNEQFF.

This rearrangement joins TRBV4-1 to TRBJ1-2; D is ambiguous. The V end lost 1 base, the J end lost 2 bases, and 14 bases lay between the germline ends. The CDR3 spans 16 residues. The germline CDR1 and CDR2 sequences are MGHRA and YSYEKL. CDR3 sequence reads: CASSQGLDYSNYGYTF. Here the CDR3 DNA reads TGCGCCAGCAGCCAAGGTCTTGACTATTCGAACTATGGCTACACCTTC.

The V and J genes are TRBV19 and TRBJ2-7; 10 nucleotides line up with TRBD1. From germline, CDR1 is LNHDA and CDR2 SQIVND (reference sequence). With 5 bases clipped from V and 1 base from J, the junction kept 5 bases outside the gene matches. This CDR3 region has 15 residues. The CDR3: CASSDRGRPSYEQYF. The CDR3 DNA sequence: TGTGCCAGTAGTGACAGGGGGCGGCCATCCTACGAGCAGTACTTC.

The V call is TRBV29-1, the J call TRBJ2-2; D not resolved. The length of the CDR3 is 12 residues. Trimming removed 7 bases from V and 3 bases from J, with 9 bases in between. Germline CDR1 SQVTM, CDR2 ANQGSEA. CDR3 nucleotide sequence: TGCAGCGCTGTCGCGCACACCGGGGAGCTGTTTTTT. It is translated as CSAVAHTGELFF.

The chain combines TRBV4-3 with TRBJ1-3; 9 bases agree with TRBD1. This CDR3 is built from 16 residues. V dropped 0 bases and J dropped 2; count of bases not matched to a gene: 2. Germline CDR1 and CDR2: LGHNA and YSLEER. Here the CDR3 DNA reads TGCGCCAGCAGCCAAGAGGGGACAGGGACTGGAAACACCATATATTTT. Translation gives CASSQEGTGTGNTIYF.

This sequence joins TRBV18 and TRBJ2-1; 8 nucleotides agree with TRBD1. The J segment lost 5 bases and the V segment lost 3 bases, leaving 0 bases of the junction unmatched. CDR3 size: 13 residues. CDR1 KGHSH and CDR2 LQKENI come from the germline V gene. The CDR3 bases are TGTGCCAGCTCACCGGACAGGGACAATGAGCAGTTCTTC. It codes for CASSPDRDNEQFF.

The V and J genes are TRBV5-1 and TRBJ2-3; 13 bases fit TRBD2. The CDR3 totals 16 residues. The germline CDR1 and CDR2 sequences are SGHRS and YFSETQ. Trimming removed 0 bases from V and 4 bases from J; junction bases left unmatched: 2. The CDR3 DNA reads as TGCGCCAGCAGCTTGGGACTAGCGGGGGGCGCAGATACGCAGTATTTT. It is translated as CASSLGLAGGADTQYF.

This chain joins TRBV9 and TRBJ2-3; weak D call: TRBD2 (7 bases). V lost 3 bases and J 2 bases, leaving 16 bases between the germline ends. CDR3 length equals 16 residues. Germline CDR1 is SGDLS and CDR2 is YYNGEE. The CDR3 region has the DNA TGTGCCAGCAGCGAAAGGAGCGGGACATACACAGATACGCAGTATTTT. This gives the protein CASSERSGTYTDTQYF.

CDR3 sequence (DNA): TGTGCCAGCAGCTTACGACAGCGCAACTATGGCTACACCTTC. Translating gives CASSLRQRNYGYTF. The rearrangement uses TRBV7-2 and TRBJ1-2; a possible D gene is TRBD1 (5 bases). The germline V gene has CDR1 SGHTA and CDR2 FQGNSA. CDR3 length: 14 amino acids. Trimming removed 2 bases from V and 2 bases from J, with 9 bases in between.